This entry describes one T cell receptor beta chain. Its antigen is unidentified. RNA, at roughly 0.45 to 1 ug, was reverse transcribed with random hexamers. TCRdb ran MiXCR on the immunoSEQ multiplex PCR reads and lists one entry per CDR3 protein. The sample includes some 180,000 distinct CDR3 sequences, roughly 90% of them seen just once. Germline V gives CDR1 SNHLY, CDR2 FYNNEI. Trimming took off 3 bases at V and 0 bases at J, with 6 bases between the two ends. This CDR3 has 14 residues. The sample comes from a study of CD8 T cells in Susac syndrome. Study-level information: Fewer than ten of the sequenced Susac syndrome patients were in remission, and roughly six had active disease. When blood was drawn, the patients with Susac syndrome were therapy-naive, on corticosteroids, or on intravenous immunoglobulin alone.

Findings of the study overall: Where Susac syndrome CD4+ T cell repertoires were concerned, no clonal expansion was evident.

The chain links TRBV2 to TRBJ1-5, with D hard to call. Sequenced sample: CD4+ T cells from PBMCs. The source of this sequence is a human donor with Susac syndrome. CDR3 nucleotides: TGTGCCAGCAGTGATAAAAATAGCAATCAGCCCCAGCATTTT. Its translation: CASSDKNSNQPQHF. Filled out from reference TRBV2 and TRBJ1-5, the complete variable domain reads EPEVTQTPSHQVTQMGQEVILRCVPISNHLYFYWYRQILGQKVEFLVSFYNNEISEKSEIFDDQFSVERPDGSNFTLKIRSTKLEDSAMYFCASSDKNSNQPQHFGDGTRLSIL.